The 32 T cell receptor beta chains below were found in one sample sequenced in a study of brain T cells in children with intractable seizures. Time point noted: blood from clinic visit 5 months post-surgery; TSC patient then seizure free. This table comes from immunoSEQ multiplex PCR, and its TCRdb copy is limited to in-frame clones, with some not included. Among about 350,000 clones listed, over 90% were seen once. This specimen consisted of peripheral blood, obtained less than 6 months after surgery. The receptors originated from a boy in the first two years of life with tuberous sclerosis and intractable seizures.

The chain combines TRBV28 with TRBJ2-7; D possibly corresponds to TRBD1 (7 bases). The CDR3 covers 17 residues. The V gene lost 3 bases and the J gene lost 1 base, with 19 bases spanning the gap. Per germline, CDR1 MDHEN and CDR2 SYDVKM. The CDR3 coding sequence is TGTGCCAGCAGTTTGTTTCGGGGGACGGACAGGTCCTACGAGCAGTACTTC. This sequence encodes CASSLFRGTDRSYEQYF.

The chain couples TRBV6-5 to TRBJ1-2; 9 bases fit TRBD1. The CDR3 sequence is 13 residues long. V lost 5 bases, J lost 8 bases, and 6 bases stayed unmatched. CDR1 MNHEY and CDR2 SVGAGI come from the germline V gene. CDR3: CASSRTGEGGYTF. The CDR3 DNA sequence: TGTGCCAGCAGTCGGACAGGGGAGGGCGGCTACACCTTC.

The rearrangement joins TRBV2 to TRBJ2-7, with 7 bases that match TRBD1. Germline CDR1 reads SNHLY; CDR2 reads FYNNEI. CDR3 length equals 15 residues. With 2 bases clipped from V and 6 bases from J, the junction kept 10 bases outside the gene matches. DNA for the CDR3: TGTGCCAGCAGTGAACTTAACCGGGACAGTGGCGAGCAGTACTTC. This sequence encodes CASSELNRDSGEQYF.

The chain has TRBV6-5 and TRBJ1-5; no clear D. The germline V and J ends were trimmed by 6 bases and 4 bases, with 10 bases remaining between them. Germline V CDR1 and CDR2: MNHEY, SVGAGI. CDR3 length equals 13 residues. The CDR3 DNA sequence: TGTGCCAGCAGCTTGGACCCTAATCAGCCCCAGCATTTT. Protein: CASSLDPNQPQHF.

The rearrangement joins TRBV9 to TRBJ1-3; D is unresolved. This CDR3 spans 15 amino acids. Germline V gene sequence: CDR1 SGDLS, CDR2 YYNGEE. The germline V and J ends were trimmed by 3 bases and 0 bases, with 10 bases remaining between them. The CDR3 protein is CASSAYEGSGNTIYF. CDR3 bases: TGTGCCAGCAGCGCCTACGAAGGCTCTGGAAACACCATATATTTT.

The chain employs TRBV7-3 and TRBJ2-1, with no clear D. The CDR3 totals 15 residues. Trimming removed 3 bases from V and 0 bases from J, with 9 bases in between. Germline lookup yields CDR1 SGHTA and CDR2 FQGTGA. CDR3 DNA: TGTGCCAGCAGCTTCCAGCTGAGCTCCTACAATGAGCAGTTCTTC. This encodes CASSFQLSSYNEQFF. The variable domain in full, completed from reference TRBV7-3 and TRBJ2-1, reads GAGVSQTPSNKVTEKGKYVELRCDPISGHTALYWYRQSLGQGPEFLIYFQGTGAADDSGLPNDRFFAVRPEGSVSTLKIQRTERGDSAVYLCASSFQLSSYNEQFFGPGTRLTVL.

CDR3 loop: CASSGGEDYGYTF. The CDR3, as DNA: TGTGCCAGCAGCGGCGGTGAAGACTATGGCTACACCTTC. The chain carries TRBV9 and TRBJ1-2; no reliable D call. The CDR3 covers 13 residues. Trimming left V 3 bases short and J 3 bases short, with 9 bases between. The germline V gene encodes CDR1 SGDLS and CDR2 YYNGEE. Full variable domain (rest looked up from reference TRBV9 and TRBJ1-2): DSGVTQTPKHLITATGQRVTLRCSPRSGDLSVYWYQQSLDQGLQFLIQYYNGEERAKGNILERFSAQQFPDLHSELNLSSLELGDSALYFCASSGGEDYGYTFGSGTRLTVV.

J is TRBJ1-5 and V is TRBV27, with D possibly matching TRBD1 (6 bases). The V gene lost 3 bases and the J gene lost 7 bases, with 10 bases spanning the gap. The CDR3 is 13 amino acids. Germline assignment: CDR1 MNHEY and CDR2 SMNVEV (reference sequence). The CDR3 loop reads CASSFHRDQPQHF. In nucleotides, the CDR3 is TGTGCCAGCAGTTTTCACAGGGACCAGCCCCAGCATTTT.

DNA for the CDR3: TGTGCCAGTAGTCTAGGGGGGCTGACAGATACGCAGTATTTT. Translated: CASSLGGLTDTQYF. V gene TRBV19 combines with J gene TRBJ2-3; the D call may be TRBD1 or TRBD2 (6 bases each). Germline CDR1 reads LNHDA; CDR2 reads SQIVND (reference sequence). Trimming took 5 bases from V and 3 from J, leaving 12 bases between them. CDR3 size: 14 residues. Supplemented by reference TRBV19 and TRBJ2-3, the full variable domain reads DGGITQSPKYLFRKEGQNVTLSCEQNLNHDAMYWYRQDPGQGLRLIYYSQIVNDFQKGDIAEGYSVSREKKESFPLTVTSAQKNPTAFYLCASSLGGLTDTQYFGPGTRLTVL.

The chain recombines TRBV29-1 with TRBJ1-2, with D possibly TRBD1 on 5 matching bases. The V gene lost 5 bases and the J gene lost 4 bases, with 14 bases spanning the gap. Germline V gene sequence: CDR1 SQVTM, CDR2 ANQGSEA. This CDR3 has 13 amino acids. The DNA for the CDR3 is TGCAGCGTTCGGGAGGGGATCATCTATGGCTACACCTTC. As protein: CSVREGIIYGYTF.

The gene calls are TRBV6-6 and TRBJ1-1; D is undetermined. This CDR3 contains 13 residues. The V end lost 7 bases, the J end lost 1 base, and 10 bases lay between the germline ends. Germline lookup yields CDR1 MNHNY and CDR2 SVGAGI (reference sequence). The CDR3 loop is CASKKTENTEAFF. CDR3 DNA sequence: TGTGCCAGCAAAAAGACTGAGAACACTGAAGCTTTCTTT.

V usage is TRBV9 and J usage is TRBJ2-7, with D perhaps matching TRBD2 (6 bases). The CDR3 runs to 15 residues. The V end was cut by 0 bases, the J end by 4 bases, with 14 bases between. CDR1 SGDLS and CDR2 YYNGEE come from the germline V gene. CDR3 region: CASSVADGGVYEQYF. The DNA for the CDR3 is TGTGCCAGCAGCGTAGCTGACGGCGGGGTATACGAGCAGTACTTC. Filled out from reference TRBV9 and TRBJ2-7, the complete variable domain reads DSGVTQTPKHLITATGQRVTLRCSPRSGDLSVYWYQQSLDQGLQFLIQYYNGEERAKGNILERFSAQQFPDLHSELNLSSLELGDSALYFCASSVADGGVYEQYFGPGTRLTVT.

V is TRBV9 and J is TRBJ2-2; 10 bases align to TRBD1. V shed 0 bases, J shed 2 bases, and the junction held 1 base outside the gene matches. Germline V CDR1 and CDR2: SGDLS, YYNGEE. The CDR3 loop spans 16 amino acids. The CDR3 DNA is TGTGCCAGCAGCGTAGGGGACAGGGGCAACACCGGGGAGCTGTTTTTT. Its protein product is CASSVGDRGNTGELFF.

Here the CDR3 reads CASSLMSRESNTQYF. CDR3 coding DNA: TGTGCCAGCAGCTTAATGTCGCGGGAGTCAAATACGCAGTATTTT. V is TRBV13 and J is TRBJ2-3; 7 nucleotides line up with TRBD2. V trimming: 2 bases; J trimming: 7 bases; junction bases outside the gene matches: 9. CDR1 is PRHDT and CDR2 is FYEKMQ in the germline V gene (reference sequence). This CDR3 has 15 residues.

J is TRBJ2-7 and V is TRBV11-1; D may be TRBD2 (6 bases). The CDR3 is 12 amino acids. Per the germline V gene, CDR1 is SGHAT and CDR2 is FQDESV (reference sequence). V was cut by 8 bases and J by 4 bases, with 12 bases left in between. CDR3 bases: TGTGCCAGCTCGGGGGAAGGATACGAGCAGTACTTC. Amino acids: CASSGEGYEQYF.

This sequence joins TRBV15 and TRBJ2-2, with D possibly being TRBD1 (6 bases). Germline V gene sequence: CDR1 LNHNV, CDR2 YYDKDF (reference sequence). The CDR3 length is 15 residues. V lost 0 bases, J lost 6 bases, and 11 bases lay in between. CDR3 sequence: CATSRDVAGAGELFF. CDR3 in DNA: TGTGCCACCAGCAGAGATGTGGCAGGGGCCGGGGAGCTGTTTTTT.

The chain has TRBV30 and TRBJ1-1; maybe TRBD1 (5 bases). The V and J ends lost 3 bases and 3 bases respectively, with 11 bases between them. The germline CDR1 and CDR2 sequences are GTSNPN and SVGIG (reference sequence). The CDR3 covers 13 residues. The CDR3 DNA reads TGTGCCTGGAGGAGACAGCGAGACACTGAAGCTTTCTTT. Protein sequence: CAWRRQRDTEAFF. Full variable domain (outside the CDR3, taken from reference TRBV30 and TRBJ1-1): SQTIHQWPATLVQPVGSPLSLECTVEGTSNPNLYWYRQAAGRGLQLLFYSVGIGQISSEVPQNLSASRPQDRQFILSSKKLLLSDSGFYLCAWRRQRDTEAFFGQGTRLTVV.

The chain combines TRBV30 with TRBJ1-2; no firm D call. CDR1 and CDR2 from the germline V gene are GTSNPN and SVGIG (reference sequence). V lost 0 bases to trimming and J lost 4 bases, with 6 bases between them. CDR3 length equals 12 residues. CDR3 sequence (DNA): TGTGCCTGGAGTGTACAAAGCTATGGCTACACCTTC. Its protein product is CAWSVQSYGYTF.

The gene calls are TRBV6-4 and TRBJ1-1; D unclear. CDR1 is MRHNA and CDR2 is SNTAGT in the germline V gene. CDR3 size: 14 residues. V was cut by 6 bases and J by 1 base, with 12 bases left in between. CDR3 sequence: CASRVHGQNTEAFF. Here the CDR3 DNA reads TGTGCCAGCAGGGTACACGGGCAGAACACTGAAGCTTTCTTT.

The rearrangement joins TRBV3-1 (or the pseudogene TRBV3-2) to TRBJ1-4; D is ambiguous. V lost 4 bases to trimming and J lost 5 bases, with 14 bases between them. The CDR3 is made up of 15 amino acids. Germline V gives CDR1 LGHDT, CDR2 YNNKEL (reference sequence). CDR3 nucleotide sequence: TGTGCCAGCAGCCCTAGGACGGTAGGCAATGAAAAACTGTTTTTT. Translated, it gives CASSPRTVGNEKLFF.

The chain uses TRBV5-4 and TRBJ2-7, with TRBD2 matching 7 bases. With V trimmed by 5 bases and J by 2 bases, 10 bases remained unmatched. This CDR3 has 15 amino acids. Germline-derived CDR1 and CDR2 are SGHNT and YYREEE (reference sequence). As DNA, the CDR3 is TGTGCCAGCAGGGGGGGGGAGAAGGCCCCCTACGAGCAGTACTTC. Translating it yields CASRGGEKAPYEQYF.

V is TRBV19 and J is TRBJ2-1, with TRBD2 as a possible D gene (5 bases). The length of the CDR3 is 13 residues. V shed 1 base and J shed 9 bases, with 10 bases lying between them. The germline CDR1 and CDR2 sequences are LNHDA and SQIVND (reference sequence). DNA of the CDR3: TGTGCCAGTAGTATAGTCGGGGAGAGTGAGCAGTTCTTC. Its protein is CASSIVGESEQFF.

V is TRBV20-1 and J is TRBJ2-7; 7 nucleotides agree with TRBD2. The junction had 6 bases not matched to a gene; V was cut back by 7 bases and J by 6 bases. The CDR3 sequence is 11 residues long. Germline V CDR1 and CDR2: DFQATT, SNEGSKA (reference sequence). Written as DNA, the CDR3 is TGCAGTGTTGCGGGAGCTCGCGAGCAGTACTTC. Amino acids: CSVAGAREQYF.

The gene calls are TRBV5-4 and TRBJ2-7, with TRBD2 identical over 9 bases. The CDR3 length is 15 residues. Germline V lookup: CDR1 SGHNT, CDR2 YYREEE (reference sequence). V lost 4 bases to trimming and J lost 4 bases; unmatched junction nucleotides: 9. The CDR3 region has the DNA TGTGCCAGCAGCCCAAACGGGGGACTAGCTTACGAGCAGTACTTC. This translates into CASSPNGGLAYEQYF.

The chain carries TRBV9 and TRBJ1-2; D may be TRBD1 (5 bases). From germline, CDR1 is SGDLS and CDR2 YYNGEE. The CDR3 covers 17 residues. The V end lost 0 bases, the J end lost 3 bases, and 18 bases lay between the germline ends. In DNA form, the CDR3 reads TGTGCCAGCAGCGTAGACCCACAGGAAACCTTCGACTATGGCTACACCTTC. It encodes CASSVDPQETFDYGYTF.

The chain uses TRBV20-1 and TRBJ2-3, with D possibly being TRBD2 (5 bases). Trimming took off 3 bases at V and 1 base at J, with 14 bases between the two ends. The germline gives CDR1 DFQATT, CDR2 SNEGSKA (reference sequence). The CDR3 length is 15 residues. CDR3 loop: CSASVRTPRTDTQYF. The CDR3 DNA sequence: TGCAGTGCTAGTGTTCGGACTCCTCGCACAGATACGCAGTATTTT.

The CDR3 is CASSVGAQGGANVLTF. The CDR3 DNA follows: TGTGCCAGCAGCGTAGGGGCACAGGGAGGGGCCAACGTCCTGACTTTC. The rearrangement joins TRBV9 to TRBJ2-6, with D possibly being TRBD1 (6 bases). V lost 0 bases and J 4 bases, leaving 11 bases between the germline ends. Germline-derived CDR1 and CDR2 are SGDLS and YYNGEE. The CDR3 runs to 16 residues.

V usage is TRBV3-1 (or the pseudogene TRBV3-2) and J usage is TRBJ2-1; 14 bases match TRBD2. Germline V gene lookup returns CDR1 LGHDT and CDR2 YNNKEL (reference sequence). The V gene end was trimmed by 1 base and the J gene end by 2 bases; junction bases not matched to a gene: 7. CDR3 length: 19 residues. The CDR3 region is CASSQGPGLAGATYNEQFF. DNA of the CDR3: TGTGCCAGCAGCCAAGGACCGGGACTAGCGGGGGCAACCTACAATGAGCAGTTCTTC.

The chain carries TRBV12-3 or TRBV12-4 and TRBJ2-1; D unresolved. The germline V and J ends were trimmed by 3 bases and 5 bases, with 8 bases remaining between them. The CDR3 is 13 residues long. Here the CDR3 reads CASSFWSNNEQFF. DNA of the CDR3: TGTGCCAGCAGTTTCTGGAGTAACAATGAGCAGTTCTTC.

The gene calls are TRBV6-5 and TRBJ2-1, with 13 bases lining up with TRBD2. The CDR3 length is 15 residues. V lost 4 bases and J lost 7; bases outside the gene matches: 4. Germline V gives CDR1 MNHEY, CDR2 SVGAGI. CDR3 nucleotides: TGTGCCAGCAGTTCGAGGGGACTAGCGGGGAATGAGCAGTTCTTC. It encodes CASSSRGLAGNEQFF.

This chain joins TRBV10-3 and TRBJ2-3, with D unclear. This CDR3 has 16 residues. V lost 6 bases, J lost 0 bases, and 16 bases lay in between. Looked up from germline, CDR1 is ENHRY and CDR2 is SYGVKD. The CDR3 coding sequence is TGTGCCATCAGGGTGGATGGGCACCGTAGCACAGATACGCAGTATTTT. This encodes CAIRVDGHRSTDTQYF.

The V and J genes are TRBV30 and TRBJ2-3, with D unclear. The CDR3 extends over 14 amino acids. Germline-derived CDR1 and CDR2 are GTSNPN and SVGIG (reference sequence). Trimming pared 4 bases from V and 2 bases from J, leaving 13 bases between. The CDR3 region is CAWTWVSLTDTQYF. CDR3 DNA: TGTGCCTGGACCTGGGTTTCCCTCACAGATACGCAGTATTTT.